This T cell receptor beta chain is from a study of blood T cell repertoires in COVID-19. In the study overall: COVID-19 samples from acute and convalescent phases originated in the United States, Italy and Spain.

Authors' analysis steps: Cell counts per sample came from amplifying reference gene primers. The repertoire was sequenced with immunoSEQ multiplex PCR; TCRdb's copy has only in-frame clones and lacks some. The DNA gave D and trimming, while V, J and clone size come from that table. The sample lists more than 60,000 clones; about nine tenths were seen once. V shed 7 bases, J shed 2 bases, and the junction held 6 bases outside the gene matches. This CDR3 is 14 amino acids long. Germline V CDR1 and CDR2: SQVTM, ANQGSEA. Sequencing was performed on peripheral blood. The V and J genes are TRBV29-1 and TRBJ2-2, with 8 bases matching TRBD2. This TCR was sampled from a man aged 45-65 years with active COVID-19. For the CDR3, the DNA is TGCAGCGGTACAGCGGGAGTCAACACCGGGGAGCTGTTTTTT. Translated, it gives CSGTAGVNTGELFF.